These 5 T cell receptor beta chains were all obtained from the same sample, sequenced in a study of shared clonotypes between healthy human individuals. The method was immunoSEQ multiplex PCR; TCRdb's version includes in-frame clones alone and lacks a portion of them. This sample yields 1,500,000 or so clones, of which around 98.5% are seen a single time; over 0.3% belongs to the top ten. The sample taken for sequencing was naive CD4+ T cells sorted from blood. Noted subset: CD45RA+ positively selected. These receptors came from a man in his thirties or forties in good health.

This clone was counted a single time. The chain is built from TRBV14 and TRBJ2-3, with 8 bases fitting TRBD2. Germline loops: CDR1 SGHDN, CDR2 FVKESK. The CDR3 runs to 17 residues. V lost 4 bases to trimming and J lost 2 bases; unmatched junction nucleotides: 11. CDR3 in DNA: TGTGCCAGCAGCCTCCTCCCCGGGAGGGGCCTCACAGATACGCAGTATTTT. Translated, it gives CASSLLPGRGLTDTQYF.

This chain connects TRBV6-1 to TRBJ2-2; no clear D gene. V dropped 6 bases and J dropped 5 bases, with 13 bases sitting between them. Germline V CDR1 and CDR2: MNHNS, SASEGT. The CDR3 contains 14 residues. CDR3 protein: CASSLLVGTGELFF. As DNA, the CDR3 is TGTGCCAGCAGCTTGCTAGTAGGTACCGGGGAGCTGTTTTTT.

This chain joins TRBV19 and TRBJ2-2; 8 positions match TRBD1. The junction had 9 bases not matched to a gene; V was cut back by 11 bases and J by 7 bases. The CDR3 is 13 residues long. In germline, CDR1 is LNHDA, CDR2 SQIVND (reference sequence). CDR3 coding DNA: TGTGCCCTCGGACAGGGTCGTGACGGGGAGCTGTTTTTT. Protein product: CALGQGRDGELFF.

This sequence joins TRBV7-8 and TRBJ2-5; 8 nucleotides line up with TRBD1. CDR1 and CDR2 (germline): SGHVS, FQNEAQ. The CDR3 is 17 residues long. The V and J ends lost 1 base and 2 bases, in that order; junction bases with no gene match: 9. CDR3 nucleotide sequence: TGTGCCAGCAGCTTAGGTGGACAGGGAGGTGATCAAGAGACCCAGTACTTC. It specifies CASSLGGQGGDQETQYF.

The V call is TRBV30, the J call TRBJ2-3; 7 positions agree with TRBD1. J gave up 8 bases and V 2 bases, and 22 bases lay outside the gene matches. CDR3 size: 18 residues. Germline V gene sequence: CDR1 GTSNPN, CDR2 SVGIG (reference sequence). CDR3 in DNA: TGTGCCTGGAGTCATACCCCCCGGACAGGTGAATGTGTGGGTACGCAGTATTTT. As protein: CAWSHTPRTGECVGTQYF.